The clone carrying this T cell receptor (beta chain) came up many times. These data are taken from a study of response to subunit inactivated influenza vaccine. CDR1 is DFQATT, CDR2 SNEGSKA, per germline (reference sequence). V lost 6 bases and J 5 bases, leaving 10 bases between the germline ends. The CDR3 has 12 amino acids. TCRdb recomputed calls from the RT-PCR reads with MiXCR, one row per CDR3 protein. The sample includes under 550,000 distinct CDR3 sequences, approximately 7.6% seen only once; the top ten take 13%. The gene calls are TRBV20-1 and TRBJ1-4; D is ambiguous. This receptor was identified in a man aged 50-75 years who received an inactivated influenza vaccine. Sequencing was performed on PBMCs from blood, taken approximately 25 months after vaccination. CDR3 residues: CSATTVNEKLFF. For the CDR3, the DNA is TGCAGTGCAACAACAGTGAATGAAAAACTGTTTTTT.